The next 15 T cell receptor beta chains were all read from a single sample in a study of T cells in Graves' hyperthyroidism and ophthalmopathy. There were TCR beta CDR3 regions amplified from RNA transcripts. A first-round RT-PCR of the TCR CDR3 used the HTBI primer set. TCRdb passed the multiplex PCR reads through MiXCR, listing each CDR3 protein once. This table has around 340,000 distinct CDR3 sequences, approximately 17% appearing once. The sample consisted of blood. The receptors here all came from a woman aged 30 to 39 with Graves' hyperthyroidism that later progressed to Graves' ophthalmopathy.

This clonotype was recorded at least ten times. The chain combines TRBV2 with TRBJ2-2, with D uncertain. CDR3 length: 14 amino acids. Per the germline V gene, CDR1 is SNHLY and CDR2 is FYNNEI. V was cut by 9 bases and J by 2 bases, with 13 bases left in between. CDR3: CARAEKLNTGELFF. The CDR3 bases are TGTGCCAGGGCAGAAAAACTTAACACCGGGGAGCTGTTTTTT.

The rearrangement joins TRBV4-1 to TRBJ2-5, with a tentative D call TRBD2 (6 bases). Per germline, CDR1 MGHRA and CDR2 YSYEKL. Trimming left V 0 bases short and J 4 bases short, with 12 bases between. The CDR3 runs to 15 residues. CDR3 DNA sequence: TGCGCCAGCAGCCAAGAAGACGGGAGTAGAGAGACCCAGTACTTC. Amino acid sequence: CASSQEDGSRETQYF.

In its sample, this clonotype was seen many times. V gene TRBV2 combines with J gene TRBJ1-1; no definite D call. The CDR3 extends over 14 amino acids. CDR1 is SNHLY, CDR2 FYNNEI, per germline. V was cut by 3 bases and J by 1 base, with 9 bases left in between. CDR3 nucleotides: TGTGCCAGCAGTGATTCGGTTTCGAACACTGAAGCTTTCTTT. Translation: CASSDSVSNTEAFF.

This clonotype appeared many times. The chain has TRBV20-1 and TRBJ2-6, with D perhaps TRBD1 (6 bases). The CDR3 spans 17 residues. V was clipped by 1 base and J by 0 bases, with 13 bases between them. Looked up from germline, CDR1 is DFQATT and CDR2 is SNEGSKA (reference sequence). DNA of the CDR3: TGCAGTGCTAGAGGAATACAGGGTCTCTCTGGGGCCAACGTCCTGACTTTC. This sequence encodes CSARGIQGLSGANVLTF.

In this sample, this clonotype turned up a few times. The chain couples TRBV6-2 or TRBV6-3 to TRBJ2-1; 12 bases map to TRBD2. The V gene end was trimmed by 4 bases and the J gene end by 8 bases; junction bases not matched to a gene: 9. The CDR3 runs to 16 residues. Germline CDR1 MNHEY, CDR2 SVGEGT. CDR3 protein: CASSWTSGNPGDEQFF. CDR3 nucleotide sequence: TGTGCCAGCAGTTGGACTAGCGGGAACCCTGGGGATGAGCAGTTCTTC.

This rearrangement joins TRBV10-3 to TRBJ2-7; 11 positions match TRBD1. Trimming at V came to 10 bases and at J to 5 bases, leaving 4 bases not matched to a gene. Germline CDR1 reads ENHRY; CDR2 reads SYGVKD. The CDR3 totals 12 residues. The CDR3 DNA follows: TGTGCCACCGGGGGACAGGGGGACGAGCAGTACTTC. It codes for CATGGQGDEQYF.

This clonotype occurred many times. The chain has TRBV6-1 and TRBJ1-1; 7 bases are shared with TRBD1. The CDR3 is 14 amino acids. Germline V gene data show CDR1 as MNHNS and CDR2 as SASEGT. V was clipped by 6 bases and J by 6 bases; unmatched bases: 10. The CDR3, as DNA: TGTGCCAGCAGACACACAGGGGCTTCTCCTGAAGCTTTCTTT. It specifies CASRHTGASPEAFF.

This chain connects TRBV11-2 to TRBJ2-3, with 11 bases lining up with TRBD2. The germline V gene has CDR1 SGHAT and CDR2 FQNNGV. V lost 1 base to trimming and J lost 2 bases; unmatched junction nucleotides: 2. The CDR3 is 16 residues long. DNA for the CDR3: TGTGCCAGCAGCTTAGTAGCGGGGGGGCTCACAGATACGCAGTATTTT. Residues: CASSLVAGGLTDTQYF.

V gene TRBV2 combines with J gene TRBJ1-3; a possible D gene is TRBD1 (5 bases). The CDR3 consists of 15 residues. In germline, CDR1 is SNHLY, CDR2 FYNNEI. V lost 1 base, J lost 1 base, and 8 bases lay in between. In DNA form, the CDR3 reads TGTGCCAGCAGTGAAGGCGGGGCATCTGGAAACACCATATATTTT. Amino acids: CASSEGGASGNTIYF.

The rearrangement joins TRBV5-1 to TRBJ2-1, with 7 bases that match TRBD1. Germline V gene lookup returns CDR1 SGHRS and CDR2 YFSETQ. The CDR3 runs 14 residues. V gave up 3 bases and J gave up 9 bases; unmatched junction bases: 9. The CDR3 sequence is CASSSDRDGVEQFF. In nucleotides, the CDR3 is TGCGCCAGCAGCTCCGACAGGGATGGGGTTGAGCAGTTCTTC.

Many counts were recorded for this clonotype. The chain employs TRBV28 and TRBJ2-1; the D gene is possibly TRBD1 (6 bases). Germline V gene lookup returns CDR1 MDHEN and CDR2 SYDVKM. The CDR3 sequence is 20 residues long. V lost 5 bases to trimming and J lost 5 bases, with 31 bases between them. The CDR3: CASSPIPGRGWARKHNEQFF. CDR3 coding DNA: TGTGCCAGCAGTCCCATACCGGGCAGGGGTTGGGCTAGAAAGCACAATGAGCAGTTCTTC.

At least ten counts were recorded for this clonotype. The chain recombines TRBV6-1 with TRBJ2-7; tentative D call: TRBD1 (6 bases). Trimming cost V 5 bases and J 0 bases, with 14 bases left between them. The V gene's germline CDR1 is MNHNS and CDR2 SASEGT. This CDR3 is built from 15 residues. The DNA of the CDR3 is TGTGCCAGCAGTTATCCGACAGGTAACTCCTACGAGCAGTACTTC. It specifies CASSYPTGNSYEQYF.

The sample holds a few counts of this clonotype. A much more abundant neighbour one base away suggests this may be a read error. This chain joins TRBV2 and TRBJ1-5; the match to TRBD1 covers 9 bases. The V and J ends lost 7 bases and 5 bases, in that order; junction bases with no gene match: 9. The CDR3 has 15 amino acids. Germline V lookup: CDR1 SNHLY, CDR2 FYNNEI. CDR3 protein: CASTRTGDGDQPQHF. CDR3 coding DNA: TGTGCCAGCACGAGGACAGGGGATGGCGATCAGCCCCAGCATTTT.

This clonotype was seen at least ten times. The chain links TRBV2 to TRBJ2-7; no firm D call. Deletions cut 3 bases from V and 3 bases from J, with 15 bases between. There are 15 residues in the CDR3. The germline V gene encodes CDR1 SNHLY and CDR2 FYNNEI. CDR3 protein: CASSEGQQVDYEQYF. CDR3 DNA sequence: TGTGCCAGCAGTGAGGGCCAACAAGTTGACTACGAGCAGTACTTC.

Ten or more counts support this clonotype. The chain uses TRBV28 and TRBJ2-2; the match to TRBD2 covers 12 bases. J gave up 6 bases and V 1 base, and 6 bases lay outside the gene matches. The CDR3 is 17 residues long. CDR1 and CDR2 from the germline V gene are MDHEN and SYDVKM. The DNA for the CDR3 is TGTGCCAGCAGTTTATTGACTAGCGGGAGTCTCGCCGGGGAGCTGTTTTTT. Translation: CASSLLTSGSLAGELFF.